One sample yielded the 14 T cell receptor beta chains listed below, sequenced in a study of preoperative IRX-2 immunotherapy in early breast cancer. Method: immunoSEQ multiplex PCR; TCRdb's copy keeps in-frame clones and lacks some. In the table there are about 32,000 clones, roughly four fifths of which are singletons. Treatment meaning: preoperative locoregional IRX-2 cytokine immunotherapy. The starting material was lymph node tissue, obtained from a patient treated with IRX-2 immunotherapy. Receptor source: a human donor with breast cancer.

J is TRBJ2-2 and V is TRBV30, with D unclear. The V gene lost 2 bases and the J gene lost 6 bases, with 7 bases spanning the gap. The CDR3 is 12 amino acids. CDR1 is GTSNPN and CDR2 is SVGIG in the germline V gene (reference sequence). CDR3 DNA sequence: TGTGCCTGGAGTCCCCGGGCCGGGGAGCTGTTTTTT. This sequence encodes CAWSPRAGELFF.

J is TRBJ2-3 and V is TRBV30, with D unresolved. In germline, CDR1 is GTSNPN, CDR2 SVGIG (reference sequence). CDR3 size: 13 residues. The V gene lost 3 bases and the J gene lost 0 bases, with 7 bases spanning the gap. The DNA of the CDR3 is TGTGCCTGGAGCCCGTTTAGCACAGATACGCAGTATTTT. It encodes CAWSPFSTDTQYF.

V usage is TRBV6-8 and J usage is TRBJ2-1; D may match TRBD1 or TRBD2 (5 bases each). The CDR3 contains 15 residues. Germline V gives CDR1 MNHGY, CDR2 SAAAGT. Trimming shortened V by 5 bases and J by 4 bases, and 15 bases separated the two germline ends. Here the CDR3 reads CASSDRDLVYNEQFF. The CDR3 DNA is TGTGCCAGCAGTGACCGGGACCTCGTATACAATGAGCAGTTCTTC.

This clone was counted a few times. The chain recombines TRBV19 with TRBJ1-5, with D hard to call. With 5 bases removed from V and 6 bases from J, the gap between germline ends came to 11 bases. The CDR3 runs 13 residues. Germline lookup yields CDR1 LNHDA and CDR2 SQIVND (reference sequence). CDR3 loop: CASSGGAGQPQHF. The DNA of the CDR3 is TGTGCCAGTAGTGGAGGCGCGGGTCAGCCCCAGCATTTT.

Of note for this clone: The junction shows a germline mismatch at one end, possibly a read error. V is TRBV6-8 and J is TRBJ1-3; weak D call: TRBD1 (5 bases). This CDR3 is 17 amino acids long. Germline V gene lookup returns CDR1 MNHGY and CDR2 SAAAGT. This CDR3 is CAISVHQEQGFRNTIYF. The CDR3 DNA reads TGTGCCATCAGTGTTCATCAGGAGCAGGGTTTCCGAAACACCATATATTTT.

The V and J genes are TRBV18 and TRBJ2-7; D is perhaps TRBD2 (6 bases). The CDR3 runs 15 residues. Germline assignment: CDR1 KGHSH and CDR2 LQKENI. V was pared by 6 bases and J by 5 bases, with 20 bases between. CDR3 in amino acids: CASSPTGTPWDEQYF. Written as DNA, the CDR3 is TGTGCCAGCTCGCCAACCGGGACTCCCTGGGACGAGCAGTACTTC. Combining the CDR3 with reference TRBV18 and TRBJ2-7 gives the whole variable domain NAGVMQNPRHLVRRRGQEARLRCSPMKGHSHVYWYRQLPEEGLKFMVYLQKENIIDESGMPKERFSAEFPKEGPSILRIQQVVRGDSAAYFCASSPTGTPWDEQYFGPGTRLTVT.

This clone was found a few times. The V call is TRBV15, the J call TRBJ1-5, with 9 bases lining up with TRBD1. Trimming took 4 bases from V and 2 from J; bases not matched to a gene: 15. Germline assignment: CDR1 LNHNV and CDR2 YYDKDF (reference sequence). The CDR3 has 19 amino acids. The CDR3 DNA follows: TGTGCCACCAGCACCTTAGTGGGACAGGGAATCGTTGGCAATCAGCCCCAGCATTTT. It specifies CATSTLVGQGIVGNQPQHF.

This rearrangement joins TRBV5-1 to TRBJ2-3, with TRBD2 identical over 9 bases. Unmatched junction bases numbered 5, after V lost 4 bases and J lost 2 bases. In germline, CDR1 is SGHRS, CDR2 YFSETQ. The CDR3 extends over 15 amino acids. The CDR3 DNA sequence: TGCGCCAGCAGCCGAGCGGGGGGCTTCACAGATACGCAGTATTTT. It yields the protein CASSRAGGFTDTQYF.

The rearrangement joins TRBV27 to TRBJ2-1; TRBD2 aligns across 8 bases. Germline CDR1 reads MNHEY; CDR2 reads SMNVEV (reference sequence). Unmatched junction bases numbered 7, after V lost 2 bases and J lost 4 bases. The CDR3 totals 16 residues. For the CDR3, the DNA is TGTGCCAGCAGTTTAATAGGCGGGAGGCTGTACAATGAGCAGTTCTTC. Residues: CASSLIGGRLYNEQFF.

The chain combines TRBV5-1 with TRBJ2-1; TRBD2 matches 11 bases. Germline V CDR1 and CDR2: SGHRS, YFSETQ. The CDR3 is 15 amino acids. Trimming removed 0 bases from V and 12 bases from J; junction bases left unmatched: 8. The CDR3 sequence: CASSLDTSGGIPQFF. In DNA, the CDR3 is TGCGCCAGCAGCTTGGATACTAGCGGGGGAATCCCGCAGTTCTTC. Together with reference TRBV5-1 and TRBJ2-1, the CDR3 gives the full variable domain: KAGVTQTPRYLIKTRGQQVTLSCSPISGHRSVSWYQQTPGQGLQFLFEYFSETQRNKGNFPGRFSGRQFSNSRSEMNVSTLELGDSALYLCASSLDTSGGIPQFFGPGTRLTVL.

This chain connects TRBV9 to TRBJ2-3, with D possibly being TRBD2 (6 bases). V dropped 6 bases and J dropped 4 bases, with 18 bases sitting between them. CDR3 length equals 15 residues. CDR1 and CDR2 from the germline V gene are SGDLS and YYNGEE. The CDR3 sequence: CASKSLELASDTQYF. DNA of the CDR3: TGTGCCAGCAAGTCGTTGGAACTAGCTTCAGATACGCAGTATTTT. Supplemented by reference TRBV9 and TRBJ2-3, the full variable domain reads DSGVTQTPKHLITATGQRVTLRCSPRSGDLSVYWYQQSLDQGLQFLIQYYNGEERAKGNILERFSAQQFPDLHSELNLSSLELGDSALYFCASKSLELASDTQYFGPGTRLTVL.

V and J are TRBV18 and TRBJ1-3; possible D gene TRBD1, 6 bases. The CDR3 totals 17 residues. Germline V gene lookup returns CDR1 KGHSH and CDR2 LQKENI. The V and J ends lost 2 bases and 0 bases respectively, with 14 bases between them. The CDR3 region is CASSPIGGSYSGNTIYF. CDR3 in DNA: TGTGCCAGCTCACCAATAGGGGGTTCGTACTCTGGAAACACCATATATTTT.

This chain connects TRBV6-8 to TRBJ1-6; possible D gene TRBD1, 5 bases. The CDR3 totals 15 residues. Germline V gives CDR1 MNHGY, CDR2 SAAAGT. V was pared by 6 bases and J by 2 bases, with 11 bases between. In DNA, the CDR3 is TGTGCCAGCAGCCTCTTACAGGCCTATAATTCACCCCTCCACTTT. Translating it yields CASSLLQAYNSPLHF.

This chain joins TRBV14 and TRBJ2-5, with D tentatively TRBD1 (6 bases). Germline CDR1 SGHDN, CDR2 FVKESK. The CDR3 consists of 13 residues. V lost 1 base to trimming and J lost 5 bases, with 8 bases between them. The CDR3 DNA sequence: TGTGCCAGCAGCCAAGCAGGGGTCGAGACCCAGTACTTC. Translating gives CASSQAGVETQYF.